Listed below are T cell receptor beta chains from one sample, sequenced in a study of shared clonotypes between healthy human individuals. Repertoires were generated with immunoSEQ multiplex PCR, while TCRdb's copy carries only in-frame clones and drops some. The data show millions of clones, about 92% seen once. Sequences were obtained from naive CD4+ T cells sorted from blood. Receptors originate from a man aged 18 to 29 in good health. The CDR3 runs from the conserved cysteine through the conserved F or W. A D gene is named only where the DNA matches it firmly. Size is omitted from some rows. Given values are once, few, many or a class for expanded clones.

cdr3_nt	cdr3_aa	d_call	clone_size	v_call	j_call
TGTGCCATCAAGCAGCTAGGGGGCTACACCTTC	CAIKQLGGYTF	-	-	TRBV10-3	TRBJ1-2
TGTGCCAGCAGGGCGGGGGGGAGCTCCTACGAGCAGTACTTC	CASRAGGSSYEQYF	TRBD2	-	TRBV28	TRBJ2-7
TGTGCCAGCAGTTCCAAGGGCCGAGGGACAGGGGTTAACTATGGCTACACCTTC	CASSSKGRGTGVNYGYTF	TRBD1	once	TRBV28	TRBJ1-2
TGTGCCAGCTCACCCTTCTCCGGGGACACTAATGAAAAACTGTTTTTT	CASSPFSGDTNEKLFF	-	-	TRBV18	TRBJ1-4
TGTGCCAGCAGCGAGCCGGGACAGGTTGTGCACGAGCAGTACTTC	CASSEPGQVVHEQYF	TRBD1	-	TRBV6-6	TRBJ2-7
TGTGCCAGCAGTGAATCCGGGACAGCGAATAATTCACCCCTCCACTTT	CASSESGTANNSPLHF	TRBD1	-	TRBV2	TRBJ1-6
TGTGCCAGCAGCTTAGGATATCGACAGCCCCAGCATTTT	CASSLGYRQPQHF	-	once	TRBV7-2	TRBJ1-5
TGTGCCAGCTCAGGGAGGCAGTATAGCAATCAGCCCCAGCATTTT	CASSGRQYSNQPQHF	-	-	TRBV21-1	TRBJ1-5
TGCAGCGTACTTCAAGCCGAAAAACTGTTTTTT	CSVLQAEKLFF	-	-	TRBV29-1	TRBJ1-4
TGTGCCAGCAGTGAAAGGCCAGGATTGAGCTATGGCTACACCTTC	CASSERPGLSYGYTF	-	-	TRBV6-1	TRBJ1-2
TGTGCCAGCAGCCCGGAGGGGGGATACAATGAGCAGTTCTTC	CASSPEGGYNEQFF	-	-	TRBV6-1	TRBJ2-1
TGTGCCAGTAGTATGGGGGACAGGGCTCAGCCCCAGCATTTT	CASSMGDRAQPQHF	TRBD1	-	TRBV19	TRBJ1-5
TGTGCCAGCAGTGAAGGGCCAAGAACAGGATTTAACTATGGCTACACCTTC	CASSEGPRTGFNYGYTF	-	-	TRBV6-1	TRBJ1-2
TGCGCCAGCAGCTCATTAGGGACAGATTACAATGAGCAGTTCTTC	CASSSLGTDYNEQFF	TRBD1	once	TRBV5-1	TRBJ2-1
TGTGCCAGTAGTATGAGTACAGGGCTGAACACTGAAGCTTTCTTT	CASSMSTGLNTEAFF	-	-	TRBV19	TRBJ1-1
TGTGCCAGTAGGGCAGTGGGGGGCGGCGAGCAGTACTTC	CASRAVGGGEQYF	-	-	TRBV19	TRBJ2-7
TGTGCCAGTAGCGACCAGGGAGACTATGGCTACACCTTC	CASSDQGDYGYTF	-	few	TRBV19	TRBJ1-2
TGCGCCAGCAGCCAAGATCCTCGGGGGCTAGATGGCTACACCTTC	CASSQDPRGLDGYTF	-	-	TRBV4-1	TRBJ1-2
TGTGCTAGCAGCTCTTTCGGCACCGGAGACCAAGAGACCCAGTACTTC	CASSSFGTGDQETQYF	-	-	TRBV5-6	TRBJ2-5
TGTGCCAGCAGCTTAGGGGACATCACCGGGGAGCTGTTTTTT	CASSLGDITGELFF	-	-	TRBV7-6	TRBJ2-2
TGTGCTAGCAGCTTAGCGGCAGGCCAGCAAGAGACCCAGTACTTC	CASSLAAGQQETQYF	-	once	TRBV7-7	TRBJ2-5
TGCGCCAGCAGCTCGGGAGCTGGAAACACCATATATTTT	CASSSGAGNTIYF	-	-	TRBV5-1	TRBJ1-3
TGTGCCAGCTCACCACCGGACAGAATTATTCAGTACTTC	CASSPPDRIIQYF	-	-	TRBV18	TRBJ2-4
TGCAGCGCCCTGGGTCCGGCGGGTTACGGTGAGCAGTTCTTC	CSALGPAGYGEQFF	-	-	TRBV29-1	TRBJ2-1
TGTGCCAGCTCACCAAGCACTCACACAGATACGCAGTATTTT	CASSPSTHTDTQYF	-	once	TRBV18	TRBJ2-3
TGCGCCAGCAGCTTGGGGGCCAGTGGTGGGATCGGGTTCAAGTATTTT	CASSLGASGGIGFKYF	-	-	TRBV5-1	TRBJ2-3
TGTGCCAGCTCCACCGGGACAGGGGGACCCAATTCACCCCTCCACTTT	CASSTGTGGPNSPLHF	TRBD1	-	TRBV27	TRBJ1-6
TGCGCCAGCAGCTCGGAGGGAGGCAATCAGCCCCAGCATTTT	CASSSEGGNQPQHF	-	-	TRBV5-1	TRBJ1-5
TGTGCCAGCAGCTCCGAGGGGACAGGGAGGAGCTCCTATAATTCACCCCTCCACTTT	CASSSEGTGRSSYNSPLHF	TRBD1	-	TRBV11-3	TRBJ1-6
TGTGCCAGCAGCCAAACAATGGACCCGGGACAGGGAGGGTATGGCTACACCTTC	CASSQTMDPGQGGYGYTF	TRBD1	-	TRBV4-2	TRBJ1-2
TGTGCCAGCAGTGACAACGGCAGGGGTATTTGGCCCCAGCATTTT	CASSDNGRGIWPQHF	-	once	TRBV2	TRBJ1-5
TGTGCCAGCAGCGCATCCTCAGTGAACACCGGGGAGCTGTTTTTT	CASSASSVNTGELFF	-	-	TRBV9	TRBJ2-2
TGTGCCAGTAGTGAAAGGACAGGGGGCGCGTCCAATTCACCCCTCCACTTT	CASSERTGGASNSPLHF	TRBD1	-	TRBV19	TRBJ1-6
TGTGCCAGCAGCTTAGGTTCCTCCCCAAATCAGCCCCAGCATTTT	CASSLGSSPNQPQHF	-	-	TRBV5-5	TRBJ1-5
TGTGCCAGCAGCCCGGACAGGGGGGCCTACGAGCAGTACTTC	CASSPDRGAYEQYF	TRBD1	-	TRBV11-2	TRBJ2-7
TGTGCCAGCAGGGGCAGCAAGGGTGGGACTGAAGCTTTCTTT	CASRGSKGGTEAFF	-	-	TRBV28	TRBJ1-1
TGCGCCAGCAGCTTGAATGCGGGAGGGCTTGGCACAGATACGCAGTATTTT	CASSLNAGGLGTDTQYF	TRBD2	-	TRBV5-1	TRBJ2-3
TGTGCCAGCAGCCGCCACTCGGGACTAGCGGGAGGCGGGGAGCTGTTTTTT	CASSRHSGLAGGGELFF	TRBD2	once	TRBV14	TRBJ2-2
TGTGCCAGCAGTGGCTACGGACAGGGTGAGGAAAAACTGTTTTTT	CASSGYGQGEEKLFF	TRBD1	-	TRBV25-1	TRBJ1-4
TGTGCCACCGGACTAGCGGTATACAATGAGCAGTTCTTC	CATGLAVYNEQFF	TRBD2	once	TRBV7-2	TRBJ2-1
TGTGCCAGCAGTTTAAGGGAAGTAGGGACTGAAGCTTTCTTT	CASSLREVGTEAFF	-	-	TRBV28	TRBJ1-1
TGTGCCAGCAGCTTTCTAATCGGCTCTGGAAACACCATATATTTT	CASSFLIGSGNTIYF	-	-	TRBV11-2	TRBJ1-3
TGCGCCAGCAGCACGGGACAGTATAATTCACCCCTCCACTTT	CASSTGQYNSPLHF	TRBD1	once	TRBV5-1	TRBJ1-6
TGTGCCAGCAGTTTGCGGCAGCCCCAGCATTTT	CASSLRQPQHF	-	-	TRBV28	TRBJ1-5
TGCGCCAGCAGCCCTCGGGACAGGGGGCCTGGGGCCAACGTCCTGACTTTC	CASSPRDRGPGANVLTF	TRBD1	-	TRBV4-3	TRBJ2-6
TGTGCCAGCAGTGGGGTAAACAATCAGCCCCAGCATTTT	CASSGVNNQPQHF	-	-	TRBV6-1	TRBJ1-5
TGCGCCAGCAGCTTCGGAGGGATGCAAGAGACCCAGTACTTC	CASSFGGMQETQYF	-	-	TRBV5-1	TRBJ2-5
TGTGCCAGTAGTATTACAGGGGGCAACGAGCAGTACTTC	CASSITGGNEQYF	TRBD1	-	TRBV19	TRBJ2-7